The entry below gives a single TCR beta chain sequence along with its context. Its antigen is unidentified. PCR was performed using 60 Vbeta and 13 Jbeta primers. Profiling relied on immunoSEQ multiplex PCR, and the TCRdb table lists in-frame clones only, not all of them. This sample carries around 98,000 clones, about 76% of them seen once, and the ten largest clones take 8% to 9%. The data belong to a study of cytomegalovirus exposure and HLA in healthy donors. Findings and limits, study-wide: Analysis performed later showed TCR beta chains linked to HLA being more clonally expanded than equally common others. Later analysis showed most CMV-associated TCR beta chains appearing HLA-restricted. Later analysis showed TCR association rates varying by HLA locus, highest for DRB1 and lowest for HLA-C.

This CDR3 region has 17 residues. CDR1 is MNHEY and CDR2 is SMNVEV in the germline V gene (reference sequence). The ends lost 5 bases at V and 9 bases at J; junction bases unmatched: 12. This chain links TRBV27 with TRBJ1-6, with 11 bases that match TRBD1. The source material was PBMCs. The TCR was taken from a human donor in good health. As DNA, the CDR3 is TGTGCCAGCAGTCCGATGGGACAGGGGGGAGGGGGTTCACCCCTCCACTTT. It yields the protein CASSPMGQGGGGSPLHF.